This entry lists 11 T cell receptor beta chains sequenced from one sample in a study of T cells expressing NK-cell markers. Reprocessing the 5' RACE reads, TCRdb reports a single entry for every CDR3 protein and omits DNA. Listed are 150,000 to 200,000 distinct CDR3 sequences; roughly 21% falls within the top ten. The material sequenced was blood T cells: a sorted CD56 or NKG2C T cell subset, CD4+ or CD8+ T cells, or bulk PBMC T cells (not recorded which). These receptors were taken from a man aged 18 to 70 in good health.

The rearrangement uses TRBV25-1 and TRBJ1-2; the TCRdb D gene call, TRBD1, has no DNA to confirm it. Germline CDR1 is MGHDK and CDR2 is SYGVNS. This CDR3 spans 14 amino acids. The CDR3 here is CASSGRDRGYGYTF.

This chain joins TRBV6-1 and TRBJ2-1. Per the germline V gene, CDR1 is MNHNS and CDR2 is SASEGT. The CDR3 runs to 16 residues. The chain's CDR3 is CASSERWAGEGNEQFF.

The V gene is TRBV5-1, the J gene TRBJ1-1; with no DNA, the TCRdb D assignment of TRBD1 cannot be verified. The CDR3 has 17 amino acids. Germline CDR1 SGHRS, CDR2 YFSETQ. CDR3 sequence: CASSLWAGDWENTEAFF.

The rearrangement uses TRBV2 and TRBJ2-3; the D gene TCRdb calls, TRBD2, cannot be checked with no DNA. This CDR3 comprises 15 residues. Germline CDR1 and CDR2: SNHLY and FYNNEI. The CDR3 loop reads CASAGLAGNTDTQYF.

CDR3 sequence: CASGGRTNEKLFF. The V and J genes are TRBV23-1 and TRBJ1-4. TRBV23-1 is reported as an ORF; its role is uncertain. CDR3 size: 13 residues.

This CDR3 reads CASSGGEGFQETQYF. The chain combines TRBV7-7 with TRBJ2-5; TCRdb's D call of TRBD1 is untestable without DNA. Germline V gene lookup returns CDR1 SSHAT and CDR2 FNYEAQ (reference sequence). The CDR3 consists of 15 residues.

This chain's CDR3 is CASSLSGQRFTYEQYF. The genes are TRBV27 and TRBJ2-7; TCRdb designates TRBD1, a call that cannot be tested without DNA. CDR1 MNHEY and CDR2 SMNVEV come from the germline V gene (reference sequence). This CDR3 has 16 residues.

This chain links TRBV25-1 with TRBJ1-1; TCRdb lists TRBD1, though no DNA is available to test this call. The CDR3 totals 13 residues. The germline CDR1 and CDR2 sequences are MGHDK and SYGVNS. The CDR3 sequence: CASTRGFGSEAFF.

J is TRBJ1-2 and V is TRBV12-3 or TRBV12-4. The CDR3 has 11 residues. CDR3 region: CASSLYYGYTF.

V usage is TRBV12-3 or TRBV12-4 and J usage is TRBJ2-1; TCRdb names TRBD1, which stays unverified in the absence of DNA. This CDR3 contains 16 residues. The CDR3 reads CASRSGTGVHYNEQFF.

The chain combines TRBV24-1 with TRBJ2-3; TCRdb selects TRBD2, and the lack of DNA leaves this call unchecked. CDR1 is KGHDR and CDR2 is SFDVKD in the germline V gene. CDR3 length: 15 residues. CDR3: CATSPAGGITDTQYF.